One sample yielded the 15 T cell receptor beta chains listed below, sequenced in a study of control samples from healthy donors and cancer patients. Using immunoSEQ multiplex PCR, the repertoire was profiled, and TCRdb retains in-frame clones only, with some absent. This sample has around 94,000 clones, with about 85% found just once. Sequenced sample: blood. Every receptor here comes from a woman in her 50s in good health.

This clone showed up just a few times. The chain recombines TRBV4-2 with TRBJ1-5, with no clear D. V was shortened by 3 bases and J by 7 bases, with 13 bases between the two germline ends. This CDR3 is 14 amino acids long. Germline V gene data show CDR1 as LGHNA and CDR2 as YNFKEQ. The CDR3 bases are TGTGCCAGCAGCCATTACGGGGAAGCGCAGCCCCAGCATTTT. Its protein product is CASSHYGEAQPQHF.

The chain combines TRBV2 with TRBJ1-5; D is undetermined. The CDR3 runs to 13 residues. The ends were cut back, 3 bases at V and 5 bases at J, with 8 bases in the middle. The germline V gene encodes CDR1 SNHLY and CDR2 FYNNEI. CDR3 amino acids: CASSDLGYQPQHF. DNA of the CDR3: TGTGCCAGCAGTGATTTGGGGTATCAGCCCCAGCATTTT.

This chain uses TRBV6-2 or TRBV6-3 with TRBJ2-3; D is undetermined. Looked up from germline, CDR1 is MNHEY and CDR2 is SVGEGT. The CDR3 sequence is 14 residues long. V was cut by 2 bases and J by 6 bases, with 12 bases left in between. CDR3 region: CASSYGGPTDTQYF. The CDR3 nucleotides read TGTGCCAGCAGTTACGGTGGTCCAACGGATACGCAGTATTTT.

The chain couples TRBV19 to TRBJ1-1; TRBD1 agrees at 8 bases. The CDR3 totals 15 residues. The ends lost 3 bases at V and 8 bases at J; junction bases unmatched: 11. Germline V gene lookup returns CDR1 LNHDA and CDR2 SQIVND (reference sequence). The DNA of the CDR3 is TGTGCCAGTAGTATGGGGGCAGGGGGCGAGTTGGAAGCTTTCTTT. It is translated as CASSMGAGGELEAFF.

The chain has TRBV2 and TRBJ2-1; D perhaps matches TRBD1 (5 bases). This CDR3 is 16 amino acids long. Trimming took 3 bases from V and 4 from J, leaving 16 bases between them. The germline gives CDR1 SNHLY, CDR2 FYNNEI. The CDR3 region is CASSEQGSRGYNEQFF. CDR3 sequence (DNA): TGTGCCAGCAGTGAGCAGGGTTCTAGGGGTTACAATGAGCAGTTCTTC.

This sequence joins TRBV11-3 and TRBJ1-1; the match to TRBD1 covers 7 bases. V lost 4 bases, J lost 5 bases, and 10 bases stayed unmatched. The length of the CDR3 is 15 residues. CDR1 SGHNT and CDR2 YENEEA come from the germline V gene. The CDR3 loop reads CASSYDPGQRTEAFF. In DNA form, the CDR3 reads TGTGCCAGCAGCTACGATCCGGGACAGAGGACTGAAGCTTTCTTT.

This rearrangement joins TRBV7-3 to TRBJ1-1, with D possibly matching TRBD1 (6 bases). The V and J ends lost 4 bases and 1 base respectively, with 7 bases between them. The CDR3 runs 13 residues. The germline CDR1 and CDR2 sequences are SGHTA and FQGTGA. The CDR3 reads CASSSQGNTEAFF. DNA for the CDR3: TGTGCCAGCAGCTCACAGGGGAACACTGAAGCTTTCTTT.

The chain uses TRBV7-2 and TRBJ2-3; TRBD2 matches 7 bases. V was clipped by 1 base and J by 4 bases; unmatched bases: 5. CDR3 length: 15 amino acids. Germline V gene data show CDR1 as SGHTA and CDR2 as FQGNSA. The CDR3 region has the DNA TGTGCCAGCAGCTTAGATTCGGGAGGCTCAGATACGCAGTATTTT. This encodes CASSLDSGGSDTQYF.

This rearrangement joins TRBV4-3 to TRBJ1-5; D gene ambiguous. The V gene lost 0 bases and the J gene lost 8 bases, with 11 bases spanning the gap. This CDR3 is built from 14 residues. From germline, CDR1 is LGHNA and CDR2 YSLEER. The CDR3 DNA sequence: TGCGCCAGCAGCCAAGAGGGGTGGAACAAGCCCCAGCATTTT. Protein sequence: CASSQEGWNKPQHF.

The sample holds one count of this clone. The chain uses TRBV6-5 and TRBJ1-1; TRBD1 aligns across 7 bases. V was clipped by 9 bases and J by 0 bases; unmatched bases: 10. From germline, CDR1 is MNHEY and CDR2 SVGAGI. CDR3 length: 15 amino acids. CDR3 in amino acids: CASHGQVQVNTEAFF. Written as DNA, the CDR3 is TGTGCCAGTCACGGACAGGTTCAAGTGAACACTGAAGCTTTCTTT.

CDR3 DNA: TGTGCCAGCGCGGAGAAGGGGGCCTCAAGAGATACGCAGTATTTT. Translating gives CASAEKGASRDTQYF. The rearrangement joins TRBV18 to TRBJ2-3; TRBD1 agrees at 7 bases. Germline CDR1 is KGHSH and CDR2 is LQKENI. Trimming at V came to 8 bases and at J to 5 bases, leaving 13 bases not matched to a gene. The CDR3 covers 15 residues.

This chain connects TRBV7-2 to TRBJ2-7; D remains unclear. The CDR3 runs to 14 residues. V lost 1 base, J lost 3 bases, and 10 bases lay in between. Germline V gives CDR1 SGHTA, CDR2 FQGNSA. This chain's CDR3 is CASSLVWPNYEQYF. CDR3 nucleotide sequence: TGTGCCAGCAGCTTAGTTTGGCCTAACTACGAGCAGTACTTC.

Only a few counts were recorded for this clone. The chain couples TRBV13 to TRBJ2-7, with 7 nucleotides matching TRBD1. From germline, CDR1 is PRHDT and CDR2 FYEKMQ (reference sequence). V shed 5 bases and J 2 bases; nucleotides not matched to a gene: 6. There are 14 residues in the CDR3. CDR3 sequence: CASSQEGQAYEQYF. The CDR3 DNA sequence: TGTGCCAGCAGCCAGGAAGGACAGGCCTACGAGCAGTACTTC.

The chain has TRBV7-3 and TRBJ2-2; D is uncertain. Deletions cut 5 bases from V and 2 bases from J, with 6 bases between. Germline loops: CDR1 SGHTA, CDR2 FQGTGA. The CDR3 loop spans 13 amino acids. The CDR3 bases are TGTGCCAGCAGCCCTGTAAACACCGGGGAGCTGTTTTTT. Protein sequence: CASSPVNTGELFF.

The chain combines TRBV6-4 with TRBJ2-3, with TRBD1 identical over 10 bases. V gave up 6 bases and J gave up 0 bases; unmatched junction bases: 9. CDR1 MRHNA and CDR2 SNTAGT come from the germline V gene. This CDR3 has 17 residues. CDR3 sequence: CASRDRGPEPSTDTQYF. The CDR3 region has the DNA TGTGCCAGCAGAGACAGGGGGCCCGAACCTAGCACAGATACGCAGTATTTT.